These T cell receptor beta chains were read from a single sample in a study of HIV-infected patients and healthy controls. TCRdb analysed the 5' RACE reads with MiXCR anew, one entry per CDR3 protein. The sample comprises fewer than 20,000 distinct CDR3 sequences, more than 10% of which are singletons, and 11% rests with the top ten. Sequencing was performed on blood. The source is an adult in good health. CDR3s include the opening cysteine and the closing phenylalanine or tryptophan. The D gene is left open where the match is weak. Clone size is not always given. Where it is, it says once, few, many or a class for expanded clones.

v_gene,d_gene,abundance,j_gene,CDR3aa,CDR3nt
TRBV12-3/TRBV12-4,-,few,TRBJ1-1,CASSFSQMNTEAFF,TGTGCCAGCAGTTTTTCACAAATGAACACTGAAGCTTTCTTT
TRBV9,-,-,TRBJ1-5,CASSVEQGPHQPQHF,TGTGCCAGCAGCGTAGAGCAGGGTCCACATCAGCCCCAGCATTTT
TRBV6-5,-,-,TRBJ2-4,CASSPPGQAKNIQYF,TGTGCCAGCAGTCCCCCTGGACAGGCCAAAAACATTCAGTACTTC
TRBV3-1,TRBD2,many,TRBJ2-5,CASSQGDFAGGRQETQYF,TGTGCCAGCAGCCAAGGGGATTTTGCGGGGGGCCGACAAGAGACCCAGTACTTC
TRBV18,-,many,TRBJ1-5,CASSMSTLNSNQPQHF,TGTGCCAGCTCCATGTCCACACTTAATAGCAATCAGCCCCAGCATTTT
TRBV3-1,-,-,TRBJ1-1,CASSQDVQGRRVFF,TGTGCCAGCAGCCAAGATGTTCAGGGGAGGAGAGTTTTCTTT
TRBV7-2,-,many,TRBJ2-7,CASSVYGPFEQYF,TGTGCCAGCAGCGTTTACGGACCCTTCGAGCAGTACTTC
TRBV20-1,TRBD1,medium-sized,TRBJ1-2,CSANPQGQKRTNYGYTF,TGCAGTGCTAACCCCCAGGGACAGAAAAGAACTAACTATGGCTACACCTTC
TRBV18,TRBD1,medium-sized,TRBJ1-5,CASSPLGQKNQPQHF,TGTGCCAGCTCACCCTTGGGACAGAAAAATCAGCCCCAGCATTTT
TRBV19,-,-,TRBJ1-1,CASSPSGNTEAFF,TGTGCCAGTAGTCCGTCAGGGAACACTGAAGCTTTCTTT
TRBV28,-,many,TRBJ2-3,CASRYPPDTQYF,TGTGCCAGCAGATACCCACCAGATACGCAGTATTTT
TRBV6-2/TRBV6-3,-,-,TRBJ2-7,CASSYGRDYEQYF,TGTGCCAGCAGTTACGGACGGGACTACGAGCAGTACTTC
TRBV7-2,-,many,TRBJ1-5,CASSTPPQPQHF,TGTGCCAGCAGCACACCCCCTCAGCCCCAGCATTTT
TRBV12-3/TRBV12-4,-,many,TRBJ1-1,CASTLGGGNTEAFF,TGTGCCAGCACCCTTGGGGGCGGGAACACTGAAGCTTTCTTT
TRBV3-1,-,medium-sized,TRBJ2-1,CASSQRDSWSSYNEQFF,TGTGCCAGCAGCCAAAGGGACTCGTGGAGCTCCTACAATGAGCAGTTCTTC
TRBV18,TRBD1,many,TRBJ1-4,CASSPGDRAGEKLFF,TGTGCCAGCTCACCGGGGGACAGGGCGGGTGAAAAACTGTTTTTT
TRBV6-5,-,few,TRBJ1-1,CASSYSSRGKTEAFF,TGTGCCAGCAGTTACTCTTCCAGGGGAAAAACTGAAGCTTTCTTT
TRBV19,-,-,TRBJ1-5,CASSIFHGKQPQHF,TGTGCCAGTAGTATATTTCACGGGAAGCAGCCCCAGCATTTT
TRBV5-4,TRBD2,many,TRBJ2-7,CASSPPGGKANSYEQYF,TGTGCCAGCAGCCCCCCGGGGGGGAAGGCGAACTCCTACGAGCAGTACTTC
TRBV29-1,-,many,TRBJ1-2,CSVSGARGYGYTF,TGCAGCGTTTCCGGGGCTCGGGGCTATGGCTACACCTTC
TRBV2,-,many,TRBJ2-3,CARNGPRATQYF,TGTGCCAGGAACGGGCCTCGGGCGACGCAGTATTTT
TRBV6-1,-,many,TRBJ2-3,CASSETVLRGTQYF,TGTGCCAGCAGTGAAACGGTACTCCGGGGCACGCAGTATTTT
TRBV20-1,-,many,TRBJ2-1,CSATPGSGGVDEQFF,TGCAGTGCTACCCCGGGCTCAGGTGGGGTGGATGAGCAGTTCTTC
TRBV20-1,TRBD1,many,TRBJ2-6,CSAGTGDGANVLTF,TGCAGTGCTGGAACAGGGGACGGGGCCAACGTCCTGACTTTC
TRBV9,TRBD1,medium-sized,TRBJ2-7,CASSVAGQGYEQYF,TGTGCCAGCAGCGTAGCGGGACAGGGATACGAGCAGTACTTC
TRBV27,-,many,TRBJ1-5,CASSLLGGNQPQHF,TGTGCCAGCAGTTTACTGGGGGGCAATCAGCCCCAGCATTTT
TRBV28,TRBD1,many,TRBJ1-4,CASSELITGQGVGKLFF,TGTGCCAGCAGTGAACTGATCACCGGACAGGGCGTAGGAAAACTGTTTTTT
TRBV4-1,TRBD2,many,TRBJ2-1,CASSPAAGERHEQFF,TGCGCCAGCAGCCCCGCGGCGGGGGAGCGCCATGAGCAGTTCTTC
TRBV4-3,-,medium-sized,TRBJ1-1,CASSQDHGGRTEAFF,TGCGCCAGCAGCCAAGATCACGGCGGGAGGACTGAAGCTTTCTTT
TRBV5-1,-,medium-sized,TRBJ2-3,CASSFAASTDTQYF,TGCGCCAGCAGCTTTGCAGCGAGCACAGATACGCAGTATTTT
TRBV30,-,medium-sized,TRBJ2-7,CAWSVGPGYEQYF,TGTGCCTGGAGTGTGGGGCCAGGCTACGAGCAGTACTTC
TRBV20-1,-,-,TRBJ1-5,CSARSHFGRNQPQHF,TGCAGTGCTAGGAGCCACTTTGGGCGCAATCAGCCCCAGCATTTT
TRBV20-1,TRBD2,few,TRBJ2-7,CSARDRLAGEIQYF,TGCAGTGCTAGAGATCGGCTAGCGGGGGAAATACAGTACTTC
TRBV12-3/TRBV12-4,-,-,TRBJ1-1,CASSLSRGARNTEAFF,TGTGCCAGCAGTTTAAGCCGGGGGGCGCGGAACACTGAAGCTTTCTTT
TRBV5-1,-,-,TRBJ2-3,CASSLERFTDTQYF,TGCGCCAGCAGCTTGGAACGCTTTACAGATACGCAGTATTTT
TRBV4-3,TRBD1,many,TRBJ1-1,CASSQDDSTGPWEAFF,TGCGCCAGCAGCCAAGATGATTCGACAGGGCCTTGGGAAGCTTTCTTT
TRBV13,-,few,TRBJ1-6,CASSLSGNSPLHF,TGTGCCAGCAGCTTATCGGGGAATTCACCCCTCCACTTT
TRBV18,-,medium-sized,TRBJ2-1,CASSPGRGAHNEQFF,TGTGCCAGCTCACCCGGACGGGGGGCCCACAATGAGCAGTTCTTC
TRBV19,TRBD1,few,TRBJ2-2,CASSMRRQGRGSTGELFF,TGTGCCAGTAGTATGAGAAGGCAGGGCAGGGGGAGCACCGGGGAGCTGTTTTTT
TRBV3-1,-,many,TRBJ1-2,CASSPRTDNYGYTF,TGTGCCAGCAGCCCCCGGACAGATAACTATGGCTACACCTTC
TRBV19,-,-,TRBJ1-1,CASSISGSATEAFF,TGTGCCAGTAGTATCTCTGGGTCGGCGACTGAAGCTTTCTTT
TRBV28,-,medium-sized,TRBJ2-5,CASSFSRVLQTQYF,TGTGCCAGCAGTTTTTCCAGGGTACTGCAGACCCAGTACTTC
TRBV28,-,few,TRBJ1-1,CASSPRTAYTEAFF,TGTGCCAGCAGTCCCAGGACAGCCTACACTGAAGCTTTCTTT
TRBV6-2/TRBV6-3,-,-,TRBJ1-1,CASSYLNTGEAFF,TGTGCCAGCAGTTACTTGAATACAGGGGAAGCTTTCTTT
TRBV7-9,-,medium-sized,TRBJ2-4,CASSLVGRGNIQYF,TGTGCCAGCAGCTTAGTCGGTCGGGGGAACATTCAGTACTTC
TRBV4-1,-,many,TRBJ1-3,CASSQGPISGNTIYF,TGCGCCAGCAGCCAAGGACCCATCTCTGGAAACACCATATATTTT
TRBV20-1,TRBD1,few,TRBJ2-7,CSASDYRGPYEQYF,TGCAGTGCTAGTGACTACAGGGGACCCTACGAGCAGTACTTC
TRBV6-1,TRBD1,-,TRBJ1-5,CASHMNRGSQPQHF,TGTGCCAGCCATATGAACAGGGGGAGTCAGCCCCAGCATTTT
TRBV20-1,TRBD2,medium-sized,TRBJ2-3,CSARTSGEITDTQYF,TGCAGTGCGAGAACTAGCGGGGAAATCACAGATACGCAGTATTTT
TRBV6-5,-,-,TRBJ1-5,CASSKQGSRSNQPQHF,TGTGCCAGCAGTAAACAGGGTTCCCGTAGCAATCAGCCCCAGCATTTT
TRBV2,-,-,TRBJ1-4,CASSDRDEKLFF,TGTGCCAGCAGTGACCGGGACGAAAAACTGTTTTTT
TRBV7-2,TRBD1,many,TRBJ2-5,CASRPIDRVVQTQYF,TGTGCCAGCAGACCTATCGACAGGGTGGTACAGACCCAGTACTTC
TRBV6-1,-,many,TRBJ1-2,CASRKLPGGSNYGYTF,TGTGCCAGCCGAAAGTTACCGGGAGGATCTAACTATGGCTACACCTTC
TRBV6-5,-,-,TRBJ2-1,CASGFFRDGRNEQFF,TGTGCCAGCGGTTTCTTCCGCGACGGCCGCAATGAGCAGTTCTTC
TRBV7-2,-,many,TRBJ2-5,CASSPGRRLETQYF,TGTGCCAGCAGCCCCGGGCGGCGGTTAGAGACCCAGTACTTC